These 3 T cell receptor beta chains were all obtained from the same sample, sequenced in a study of graft-versus-host responses after intestinal transplantation. Using immunoSEQ multiplex PCR, the repertoire was profiled, and TCRdb retains in-frame clones only, with some absent. This table has about 82,000 clones, under 95% appearing once. These receptors are not linked to any known antigen. Here the sequenced sample was unstimulated CD4+ T cells sorted from spleen or lymph node cells, taken before transplant. These TCRs come from a human donor who was the organ donor for an intestinal transplant.

The V call is TRBV11-3, the J call TRBJ2-7, with a weak D call TRBD2 (7 bases). The length of the CDR3 is 14 residues. Per germline, CDR1 SGHNT and CDR2 YENEEA. Between the trimmed V and J ends, which lost 3 bases and 6 bases, there was a span of 15 bases. The CDR3 bases are TGTGCCAGCAGCTTGGTCCAGGGAGGGGGCGAGCAGTACTTC. It specifies CASSLVQGGGEQYF. Full variable domain (outside the CDR3, taken from reference TRBV11-3 and TRBJ2-7): EAGVVQSPRYKIIEKKQPVAFWCNPISGHNTLYWYLQNLGQGPELLIRYENEEAVDDSQLPKDRFSAERLKGVDSTLKIQPAELGDSAVYLCASSLVQGGGEQYFGPGTRLTVT.

The chain has TRBV5-1 and TRBJ2-1; 9 nucleotides agree with TRBD2. This CDR3 region has 15 residues. The V gene's germline CDR1 is SGHRS and CDR2 YFSETQ. J gave up 4 bases and V 7 bases, and 9 bases lay outside the gene matches. CDR3 nucleotide sequence: TGCGCCAGCCGGGGGCGGGAGGGCCAGTACAATGAGCAGTTCTTC. As protein: CASRGREGQYNEQFF.

The chain joins TRBV10-2 to TRBJ1-5, with 7 nucleotides matching TRBD1. The CDR3 sequence is 14 residues long. Germline-derived CDR1 and CDR2 are WSHSY and SAAADI. With 3 bases clipped from V and 4 bases from J, the junction kept 3 bases outside the gene matches. The CDR3 bases are TGCGCCAGCAGTGATGACAGGGTGAATCAGCCCCAGCATTTT. It translates to CASSDDRVNQPQHF.